This T cell receptor (beta chain) was observed in a study of spatial heterogeneity in lung cancer. The study, taken as a whole, reports: Follow-up blood showed ubiquitous expanded tumor TCRs less than blood at resection did.

Every TCR cDNA molecule bore a unique molecular identifier. TCRdb re-derived calls from the 5' RACE reads in MiXCR, one entry per CDR3 protein. The repertoire holds roughly 80,000 distinct CDR3 sequences, with roughly 12% as singletons. Germline V gives CDR1 MNHNS, CDR2 SASEGT. Trimming removed 3 bases from V and 2 bases from J; junction bases left unmatched: 3. CDR3 size: 15 residues. Indicated time point: sample taken at primary tumor resection. Unsorted samples of tumor, nontumor lung or frozen PBMC had their whole RNA sequenced. The donors were 55 to 80 patients with non-small cell lung cancer that was early-stage and untreated. Notes on this clonotype: Its specificity is not known.

The chain links TRBV6-1 to TRBJ2-2; 7 bases align to TRBD1. The receptor comes from a male donor with early-stage non-small cell lung cancer. The sequences come from PBMCs, collected at surgery. As DNA, the CDR3 is TGTGCCAGCAGTGATAGACAGGGAAACACCGGGGAGCTGTTTTTT. Residues: CASSDRQGNTGELFF.